This T cell receptor (beta chain) was sequenced in a study of cytotoxic CD8 clonotypes in ibrutinib-treated CLL. This clone is labeled large. Germline V lookup: CDR1 LGHNA, CDR2 YNFKEQ. Between the trimmed V and J ends, which lost 3 bases and 5 bases, there was a span of 13 bases. The CDR3 totals 14 residues. TCRdb's copy holds only in-frame clones and misses some; the assay was immunoSEQ multiplex PCR. The data show 11,000 to 15,000 clones, about 64% seen once. The clonotype originates from a human donor with chronic lymphocytic leukemia. The sequencing here drew on PBMCs, taken before ibrutinib treatment. V and J are TRBV4-2 and TRBJ1-1, with D unclear. In DNA, the CDR3 is TGTGCCAGCAGCCACCCCGAAGGGTGGACTGAAGCTTTCTTT. Residues: CASSHPEGWTEAFF.